The rows below give T cell receptor beta chains drawn from one sample of a study of T cells expressing NK-cell markers. TCRdb reworked the 5' RACE reads into one entry per CDR3 protein, no DNA. The sample's table shows 300,000 or so distinct CDR3 sequences. What was sequenced was blood T cells: a sorted CD56 or NKG2C T cell subset, CD4+ or CD8+ T cells, or bulk PBMC T cells (not recorded which). These receptors were collected from a woman aged 18 to 75 in good health. The CDR3 runs from the conserved cysteine through the conserved F or W. Each record gives: CDR3 protein, V gene, J gene.

CDR3: CASSAGTGNYEQYF
V: TRBV9
J: TRBJ2-7

CDR3: CASATGNTYEQYF
V: TRBV6-6
J: TRBJ2-7

CDR3: CASSLGQGSTSTDTQYF
V: TRBV11-1
J: TRBJ2-3

CDR3: CASRGQGQDNEQFF
V: TRBV19
J: TRBJ2-1

CDR3: CAISEPAGVRFEQFF
V: TRBV10-3
J: TRBJ2-1

CDR3: CASSQDQGVNTEAFF
V: TRBV3-1
J: TRBJ1-1

CDR3: CASSVVITDTQYF
V: TRBV9
J: TRBJ2-3

CDR3: CASSPNDGNSPLHF
V: TRBV5-1
J: TRBJ1-6

CDR3: CASNPRTGDTGELFF
V: TRBV5-1
J: TRBJ2-2

CDR3: CASSDRAGTEAFF
V: TRBV5-1
J: TRBJ1-1

CDR3: CSAKPVGGRGTDTQYF
V: TRBV20-1
J: TRBJ2-3

CDR3: CASSRRVSDGYTF
V: TRBV7-2
J: TRBJ1-2

CDR3: CATSRGTNNEQFF
V: TRBV6-1
J: TRBJ2-1

CDR3: CASSQAAGGAYNEQFF
V: TRBV3-1
J: TRBJ2-1

CDR3: CASSLRGGRQGGYNEQFF
V: TRBV11-2
J: TRBJ2-1

CDR3: CSVEDRRDFRSYNEQFF
V: TRBV29-1
J: TRBJ2-1

CDR3: CASSSLGRGYSPLHF
V: TRBV7-9
J: TRBJ1-6

CDR3: CASSLQYEQYF
V: TRBV11-2
J: TRBJ2-7

CDR3: CASSLGPSGSYNEQFF
V: TRBV11-2
J: TRBJ2-1

CDR3: CSVVPGGMETQYF
V: TRBV29-1
J: TRBJ2-5

CDR3: CSAQPGDFHSDTQYF
V: TRBV20-1
J: TRBJ2-3

CDR3: CASSSVGLAVDTQYF
V: TRBV13
J: TRBJ2-3

CDR3: CAISEGQGREQYF
V: TRBV10-3
J: TRBJ2-7

CDR3: CSARAGKGGPYEQYF
V: TRBV20-1
J: TRBJ2-7

CDR3: CASSQSYGSTYNEQFF
V: TRBV7-2
J: TRBJ2-1

CDR3: CASSRELAGASYEQYF
V: TRBV7-2
J: TRBJ2-7

CDR3: CASTPVSQLLSYEQYF
V: TRBV28
J: TRBJ2-7

CDR3: CASSQKLAGNADTQYF
V: TRBV4-2
J: TRBJ2-3

CDR3: CAILDRGQETQYF
V: TRBV3-1
J: TRBJ2-5

CDR3: CASSLAQYNSPLHF
V: TRBV5-1
J: TRBJ1-6

CDR3: CASSLGTGRDNEQFF
V: TRBV5-5
J: TRBJ2-1

CDR3: CASSLASGTITYEQYF
V: TRBV7-8
J: TRBJ2-7

CDR3: CASSPGGGSYEQYF
V: TRBV4-3
J: TRBJ2-7

CDR3: CASSLSTGIVNSPLHF
V: TRBV4-2
J: TRBJ1-6

CDR3: CASSLETYNEQFF
V: TRBV6-4
J: TRBJ2-1

CDR3: CASSQGTVNSNQPQHF
V: TRBV7-9
J: TRBJ1-5

CDR3: CACTSGPNTGELFF
V: TRBV12-3/TRBV12-4
J: TRBJ2-2

CDR3: CASSLVPRGETQYF
V: TRBV5-8
J: TRBJ2-5

CDR3: CAWRLSGGPTNEQFF
V: TRBV30
J: TRBJ2-1

CDR3: CASSYSIGSIPYNEQFF
V: TRBV6-5
J: TRBJ2-1

CDR3: CASSPETGAITEAFF
V: TRBV18
J: TRBJ1-1

CDR3: CASSLTTSGKLEQFF
V: TRBV7-3
J: TRBJ2-1

CDR3: CSAKTRQETQYF
V: TRBV20-1
J: TRBJ2-5

CDR3: CASSRRGEETQYF
V: TRBV4-3
J: TRBJ2-5

CDR3: CASSPDVYNEQFF
V: TRBV7-2
J: TRBJ2-1